This TCR beta chain was sequenced in a study of Graves' ophthalmopathy and Graves' hyperthyroidism. This clonotype was picked up a small number of times. RNA transcripts were the template, and TCR beta CDR3 regions were amplified from them. HTBI-primed RT-PCR formed the first round, and a multiplex PCR formed the second. MiXCR, run by TCRdb on the multiplex PCR reads, gives a single entry per CDR3 protein. The top ten clones hold about 7% of a sample with more than 300,000 distinct CDR3 sequences, about 16% of them seen once. Germline V lookup: CDR1 PRHDT, CDR2 FYEKMQ (reference sequence). V lost 2 bases, J lost 2 bases, and 10 bases lay in between. The CDR3 is 15 amino acids.

This TCR was sampled from a woman aged 18-29 years with stable Graves' hyperthyroidism. Source material: peripheral blood. This sequence joins TRBV13 and TRBJ1-3; D uncertain. The CDR3 coding sequence is TGTGCCAGCAGCTTAACAACGGGGACTGGAAACACCATATATTTT. Its translation is CASSLTTGTGNTIYF.